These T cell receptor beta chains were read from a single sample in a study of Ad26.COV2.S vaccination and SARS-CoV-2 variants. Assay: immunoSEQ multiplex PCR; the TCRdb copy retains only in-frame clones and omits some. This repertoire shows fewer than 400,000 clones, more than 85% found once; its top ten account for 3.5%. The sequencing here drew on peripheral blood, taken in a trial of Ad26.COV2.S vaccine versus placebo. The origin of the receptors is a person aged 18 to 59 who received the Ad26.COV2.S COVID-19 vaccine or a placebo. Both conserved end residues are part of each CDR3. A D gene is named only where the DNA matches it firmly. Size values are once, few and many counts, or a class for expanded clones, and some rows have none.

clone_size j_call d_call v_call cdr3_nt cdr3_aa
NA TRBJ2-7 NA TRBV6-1 TGTGCCAGCAGTGAAGGGGTTTTCCCGCTCTACGAGCAGTACTTC CASSEGVFPLYEQYF
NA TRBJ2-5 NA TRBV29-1 TGCAGCGTTGCCGCGGGGTCCCCTGGCCAAGAGACCCAGTACTTC CSVAAGSPGQETQYF
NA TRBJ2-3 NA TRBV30 TGTGCCTGGAGACCAGTAGAAGAACCCTGCACAGATACGCAGTATTTT CAWRPVEEPCTDTQYF
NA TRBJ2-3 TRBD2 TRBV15 TGTGCCACCAGCAGAGCTAGCGGCGGCACAGATACGCAGTATTTT CATSRASGGTDTQYF
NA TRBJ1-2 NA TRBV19 TGTGCCAGTAGTATAGCAGAGGGGAACTATGGCTACACCTTC CASSIAEGNYGYTF
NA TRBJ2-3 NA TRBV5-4 TGTGCCAGCAGCTTGGAACCTAGGGATACGCAGTATTTT CASSLEPRDTQYF
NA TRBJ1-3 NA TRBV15 TGTGCCACCAGCAGAGAAAAAGGGGACGGAAACACCATATATTTT CATSREKGDGNTIYF
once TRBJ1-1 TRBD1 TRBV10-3 TGTGCCATCAGTGACCAGGGGGCGCGTGAAGCTTTCTTT CAISDQGAREAFF
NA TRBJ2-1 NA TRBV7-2 TGTGCCAGCAGCCTTACCGTCGTTGCCTACAATGAGCAGTTCTTC CASSLTVVAYNEQFF
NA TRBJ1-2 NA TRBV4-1 TGCGCCAGCAGCCGACTGGGGCTGGCGTATGGCTACACCTTC CASSRLGLAYGYTF
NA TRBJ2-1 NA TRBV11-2 TGTGCCAGCAACGGAGCCCGGGGGGCGAATGAGCAGTTCTTC CASNGARGANEQFF
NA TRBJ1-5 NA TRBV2 TGTGCCAGCAGTGGCATGCTTTATAGCAATCAGCCCCAGCATTTT CASSGMLYSNQPQHF
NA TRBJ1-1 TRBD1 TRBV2 TGTGCCAGCAGTCAAGACAGGGTGGGAGCTTTCTTT CASSQDRVGAFF
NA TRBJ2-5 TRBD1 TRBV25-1 TGTGCCAGCATGACAGGGGGAGGGAGAGAGACCCAGTACTTC CASMTGGGRETQYF
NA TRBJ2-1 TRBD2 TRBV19 TGTGCCAGTAGTCAAGAACTAGCGAGCAATGAGCAGTTCTTC CASSQELASNEQFF
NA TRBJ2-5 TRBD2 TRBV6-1 TGTGCCAGCAGTGAATTAGCGGGGCTCGCGGAGACCCAGTACTTC CASSELAGLAETQYF